This T cell receptor beta chain came from a study of Ad26.COV2.S vaccination and SARS-CoV-2 variants. Profiling relied on immunoSEQ multiplex PCR, and the TCRdb table lists in-frame clones only, not all of them. The repertoire includes over 400,000 clones, less than 95% of them detected once, and 4.3% sits in the top ten. This clone has a handful of counts. Regarding treatment: about 20 received Ad26.COV2.S at low or high dose, single or two shots; 5 received placebo; per-sample allocation not given. All samples were drawn on day 63, counting from the first vaccine or placebo injection. The CDR3 runs 16 residues. Trimming removed 5 bases at V and 0 bases at J, with 13 bases between. Germline CDR1 is SGHTA and CDR2 is FQGTGA.

This TCR was recovered from a person aged 18-60 years who received the Ad26.COV2.S COVID-19 vaccine or a placebo. Sequenced material: peripheral blood, taken in a trial of Ad26.COV2.S vaccine versus placebo. V usage is TRBV7-3 and J usage is TRBJ2-2, with D possibly being TRBD1 (5 bases). The CDR3 bases are TGTGCCAGCAGCCCGAGCAGGGCTTCGAACACCGGGGAGCTGTTTTTT. Protein sequence: CASSPSRASNTGELFF. Complete variable domain (other parts from reference TRBV7-3 and TRBJ2-2): GAGVSQTPSNKVTEKGKYVELRCDPISGHTALYWYRQSLGQGPEFLIYFQGTGAADDSGLPNDRFFAVRPEGSVSTLKIQRTERGDSAVYLCASSPSRASNTGELFFGEGSRLTVL.